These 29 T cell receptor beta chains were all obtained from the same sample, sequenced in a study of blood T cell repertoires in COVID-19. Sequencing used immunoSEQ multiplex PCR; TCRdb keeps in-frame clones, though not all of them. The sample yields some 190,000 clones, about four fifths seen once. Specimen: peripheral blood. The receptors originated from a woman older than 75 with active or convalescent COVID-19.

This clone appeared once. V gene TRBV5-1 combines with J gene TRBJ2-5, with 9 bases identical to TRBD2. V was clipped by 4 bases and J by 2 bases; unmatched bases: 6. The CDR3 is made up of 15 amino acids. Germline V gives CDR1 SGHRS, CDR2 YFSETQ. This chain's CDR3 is CASSVGLAPQETQYF. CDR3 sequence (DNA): TGCGCCAGCAGCGTCGGACTAGCGCCGCAAGAGACCCAGTACTTC.

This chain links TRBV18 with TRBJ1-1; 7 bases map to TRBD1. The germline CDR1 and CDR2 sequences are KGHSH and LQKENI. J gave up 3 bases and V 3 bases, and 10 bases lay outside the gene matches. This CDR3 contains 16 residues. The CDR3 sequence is CASSPTPQGTDTEAFF. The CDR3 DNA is TGTGCCAGCTCACCTACCCCACAGGGGACGGACACTGAAGCTTTCTTT.

CDR3 nucleotide sequence: TGTGCCAGCAGCCTGCGTGGCTCCTATAATTCACCCCTCCACTTT. It yields the protein CASSLRGSYNSPLHF. The chain links TRBV14 to TRBJ1-6; D remains ambiguous. The CDR3 runs 15 residues. The V end lost 4 bases, the J end lost 0 bases, and 7 bases lay between the germline ends. Germline V lookup: CDR1 SGHDN, CDR2 FVKESK.

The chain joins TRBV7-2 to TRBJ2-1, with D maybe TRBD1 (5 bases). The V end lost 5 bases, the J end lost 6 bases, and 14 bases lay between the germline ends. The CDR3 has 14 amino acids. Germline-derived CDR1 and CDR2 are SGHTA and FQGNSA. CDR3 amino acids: CASSTRSGSNEQFF. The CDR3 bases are TGTGCCAGCAGCACCAGGTCAGGGTCCAATGAGCAGTTCTTC.

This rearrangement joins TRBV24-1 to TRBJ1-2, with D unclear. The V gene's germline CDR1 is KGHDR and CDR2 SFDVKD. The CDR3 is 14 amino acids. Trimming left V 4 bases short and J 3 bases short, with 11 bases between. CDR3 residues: CATSESGMDYGYTF. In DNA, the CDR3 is TGTGCCACCAGTGAAAGCGGCATGGACTATGGCTACACCTTC.

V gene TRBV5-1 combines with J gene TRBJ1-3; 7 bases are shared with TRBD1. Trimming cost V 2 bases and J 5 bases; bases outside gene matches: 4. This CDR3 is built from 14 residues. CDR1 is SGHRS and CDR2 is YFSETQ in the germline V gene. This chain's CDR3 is CASSLGTARNTIYF. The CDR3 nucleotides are TGCGCCAGCAGCTTAGGGACAGCCAGAAACACCATATATTTT.

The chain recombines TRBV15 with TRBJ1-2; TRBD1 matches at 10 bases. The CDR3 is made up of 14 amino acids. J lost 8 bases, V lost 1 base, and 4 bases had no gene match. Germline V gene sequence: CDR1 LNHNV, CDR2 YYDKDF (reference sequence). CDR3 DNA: TGTGCCACCAGCAGAGCAGGGACAGGGGAGGGCTACACCTTC. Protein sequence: CATSRAGTGEGYTF.

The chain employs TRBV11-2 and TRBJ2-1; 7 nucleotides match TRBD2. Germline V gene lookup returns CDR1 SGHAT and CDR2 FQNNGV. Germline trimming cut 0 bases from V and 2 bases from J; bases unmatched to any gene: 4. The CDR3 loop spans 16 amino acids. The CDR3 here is CASSLEGGTTYNEQFF. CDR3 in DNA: TGTGCCAGCAGCTTAGAAGGCGGGACTACCTACAATGAGCAGTTCTTC. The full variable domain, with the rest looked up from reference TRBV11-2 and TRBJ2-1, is EAGVAQSPRYKIIEKRQSVAFWCNPISGHATLYWYQQILGQGPKLLIQFQNNGVVDDSQLPKDRFSAERLKGVDSTLKIQPAKLEDSAVYLCASSLEGGTTYNEQFFGPGTRLTVL.

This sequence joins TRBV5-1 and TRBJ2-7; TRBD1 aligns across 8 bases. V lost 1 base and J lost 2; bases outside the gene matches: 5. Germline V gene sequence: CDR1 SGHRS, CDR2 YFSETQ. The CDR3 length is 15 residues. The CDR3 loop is CASSLQDRAPYEQYF. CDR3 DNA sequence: TGCGCCAGCAGCTTGCAGGACAGGGCCCCCTACGAGCAGTACTTC.

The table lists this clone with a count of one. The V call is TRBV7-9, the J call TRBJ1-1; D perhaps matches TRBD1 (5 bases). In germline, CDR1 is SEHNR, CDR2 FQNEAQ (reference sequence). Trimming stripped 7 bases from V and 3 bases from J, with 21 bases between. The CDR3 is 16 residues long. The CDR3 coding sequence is TGTGCCAGCACCTACGCCCTTCTCAGGGATGACACTGAAGCTTTCTTT. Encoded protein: CASTYALLRDDTEAFF. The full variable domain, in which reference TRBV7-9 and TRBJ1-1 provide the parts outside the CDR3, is DTGVSQNPRHKITKRGQNVTFRCDPISEHNRLYWYRQTLGQGPEFLTYFQNEAQLEKSRLLSDRFSAERPKGSFSTLEIQRTEQGDSAMYLCASTYALLRDDTEAFFGQGTRLTVV.

The CDR3 spells CASSEATLPPYNEQFF. The CDR3 region has the DNA TGTGCCAGCAGTGAAGCCACTCTCCCACCGTACAATGAGCAGTTCTTC. The chain joins TRBV6-1 to TRBJ2-1; D not certain. The germline V gene encodes CDR1 MNHNS and CDR2 SASEGT. The germline V and J ends were trimmed by 0 bases and 4 bases, with 13 bases remaining between them. The CDR3 runs 16 residues.

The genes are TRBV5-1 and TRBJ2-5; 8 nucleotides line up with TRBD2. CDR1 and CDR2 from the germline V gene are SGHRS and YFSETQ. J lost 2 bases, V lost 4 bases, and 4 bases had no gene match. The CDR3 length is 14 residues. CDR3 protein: CASSPGTRQETQYF. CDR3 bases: TGCGCCAGCAGCCCAGGGACTAGACAAGAGACCCAGTACTTC.

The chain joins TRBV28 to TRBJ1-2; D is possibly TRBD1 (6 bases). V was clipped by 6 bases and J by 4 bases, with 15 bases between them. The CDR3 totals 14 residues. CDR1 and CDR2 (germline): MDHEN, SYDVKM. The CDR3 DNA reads TGTGCCAGCAGCTCGACAGGCCGAAGCTATGGCTACACCTTC. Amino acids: CASSSTGRSYGYTF.

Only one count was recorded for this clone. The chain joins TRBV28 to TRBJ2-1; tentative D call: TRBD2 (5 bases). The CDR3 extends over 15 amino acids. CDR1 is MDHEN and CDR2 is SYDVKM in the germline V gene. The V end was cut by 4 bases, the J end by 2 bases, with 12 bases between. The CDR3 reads CASSSGGPAYNEQFF. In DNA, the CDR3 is TGTGCCAGCAGTTCGGGCGGGCCTGCCTACAATGAGCAGTTCTTC.

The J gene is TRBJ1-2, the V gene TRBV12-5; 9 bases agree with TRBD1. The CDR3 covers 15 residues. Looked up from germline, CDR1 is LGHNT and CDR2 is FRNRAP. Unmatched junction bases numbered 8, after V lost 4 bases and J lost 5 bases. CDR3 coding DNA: TGTGCTAGTGGTTCCAGACAGGGGGAGAGATATGGCTACACCTTC. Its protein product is CASGSRQGERYGYTF.

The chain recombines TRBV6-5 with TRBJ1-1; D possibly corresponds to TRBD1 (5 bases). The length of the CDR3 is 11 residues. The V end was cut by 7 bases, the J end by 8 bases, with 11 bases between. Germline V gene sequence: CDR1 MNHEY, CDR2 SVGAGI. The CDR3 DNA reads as TGTGCCAGCAAGGGTAACAGGGAAGCTTTCTTT. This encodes CASKGNREAFF.

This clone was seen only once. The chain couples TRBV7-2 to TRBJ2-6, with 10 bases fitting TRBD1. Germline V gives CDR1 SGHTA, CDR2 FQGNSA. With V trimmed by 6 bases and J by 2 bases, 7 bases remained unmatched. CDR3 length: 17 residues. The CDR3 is CASRATGGLPGANVLTF. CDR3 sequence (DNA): TGTGCCAGCAGGGCGACAGGGGGCCTTCCTGGGGCCAACGTCCTGACTTTC.

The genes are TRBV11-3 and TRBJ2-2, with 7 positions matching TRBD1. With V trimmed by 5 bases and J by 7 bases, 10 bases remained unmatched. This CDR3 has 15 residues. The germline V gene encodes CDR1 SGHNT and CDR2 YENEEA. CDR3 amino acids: CASSPRTGEDGELFF. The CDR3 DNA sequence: TGTGCCAGCAGCCCCCGGACAGGTGAAGACGGGGAGCTGTTTTTT. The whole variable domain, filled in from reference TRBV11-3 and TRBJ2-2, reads EAGVVQSPRYKIIEKKQPVAFWCNPISGHNTLYWYLQNLGQGPELLIRYENEEAVDDSQLPKDRFSAERLKGVDSTLKIQPAELGDSAVYLCASSPRTGEDGELFFGEGSRLTVL.

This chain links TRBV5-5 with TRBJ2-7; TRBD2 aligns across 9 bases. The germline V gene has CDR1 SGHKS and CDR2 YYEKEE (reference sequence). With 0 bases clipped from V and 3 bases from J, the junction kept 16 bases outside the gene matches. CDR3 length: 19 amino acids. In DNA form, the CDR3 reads TGTGCCAGCAGCTTGGGCCTCAAACCCAGACTAGCGGTTAGCTACGAGCAGTACTTC. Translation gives CASSLGLKPRLAVSYEQYF.

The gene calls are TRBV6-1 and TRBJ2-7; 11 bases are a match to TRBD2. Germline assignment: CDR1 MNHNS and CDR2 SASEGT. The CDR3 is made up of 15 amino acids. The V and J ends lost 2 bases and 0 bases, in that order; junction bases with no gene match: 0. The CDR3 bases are TGTGCCAGCAGTGAAACTAGCGGGGGCTCCTACGAGCAGTACTTC. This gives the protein CASSETSGGSYEQYF.

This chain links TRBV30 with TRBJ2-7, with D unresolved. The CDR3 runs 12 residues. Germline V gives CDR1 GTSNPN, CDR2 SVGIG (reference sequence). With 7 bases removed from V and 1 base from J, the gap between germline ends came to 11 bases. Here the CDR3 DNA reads TGTGCCTTCCGGTTGTGGTCCTACGAGCAGTACTTC. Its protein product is CAFRLWSYEQYF.

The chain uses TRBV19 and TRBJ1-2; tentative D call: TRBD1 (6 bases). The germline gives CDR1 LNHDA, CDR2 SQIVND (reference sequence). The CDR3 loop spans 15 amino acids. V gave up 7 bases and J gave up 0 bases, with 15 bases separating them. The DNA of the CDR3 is TGTGCCAGTACCCCTCAGGCAGGGGCTAACTATGGCTACACCTTC. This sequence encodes CASTPQAGANYGYTF.

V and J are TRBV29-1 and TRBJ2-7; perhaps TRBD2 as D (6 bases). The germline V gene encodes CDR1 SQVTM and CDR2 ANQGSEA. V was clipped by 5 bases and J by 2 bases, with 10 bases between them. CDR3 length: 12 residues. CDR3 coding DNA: TGCAGCGTTTTGGGCGGGGCCTACGAGCAGTACTTC. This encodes CSVLGGAYEQYF.

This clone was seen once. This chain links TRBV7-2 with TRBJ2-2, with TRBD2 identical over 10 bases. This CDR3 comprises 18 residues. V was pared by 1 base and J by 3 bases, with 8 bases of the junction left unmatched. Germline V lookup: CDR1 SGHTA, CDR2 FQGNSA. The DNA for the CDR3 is TGTGCCAGCAGCTTAGTGGCCGGTAGCGGGAGGTACACCGGGGAGCTGTTTTTT. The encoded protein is CASSLVAGSGRYTGELFF.

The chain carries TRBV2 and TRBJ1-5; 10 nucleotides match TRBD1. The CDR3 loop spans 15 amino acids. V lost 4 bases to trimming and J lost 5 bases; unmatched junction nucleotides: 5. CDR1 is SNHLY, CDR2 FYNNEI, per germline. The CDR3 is CASSVLDRGYQPQHF. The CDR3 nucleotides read TGTGCCAGCAGTGTCTTGGACAGGGGGTATCAGCCCCAGCATTTT.

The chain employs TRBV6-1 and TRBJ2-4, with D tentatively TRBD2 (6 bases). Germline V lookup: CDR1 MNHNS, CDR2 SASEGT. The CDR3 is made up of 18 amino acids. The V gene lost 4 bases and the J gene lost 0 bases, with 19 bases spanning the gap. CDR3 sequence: CASSADLSGLLAKNIQYF. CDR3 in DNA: TGTGCCAGCAGTGCCGACTTATCGGGACTCTTAGCCAAAAACATTCAGTACTTC.

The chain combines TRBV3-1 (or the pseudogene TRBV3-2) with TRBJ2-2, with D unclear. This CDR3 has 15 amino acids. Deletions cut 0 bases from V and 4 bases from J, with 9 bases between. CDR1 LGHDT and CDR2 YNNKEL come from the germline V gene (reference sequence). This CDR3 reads CASSQEPASTGELFF. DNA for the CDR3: TGTGCCAGCAGCCAAGAGCCAGCGAGCACCGGGGAGCTGTTTTTT.

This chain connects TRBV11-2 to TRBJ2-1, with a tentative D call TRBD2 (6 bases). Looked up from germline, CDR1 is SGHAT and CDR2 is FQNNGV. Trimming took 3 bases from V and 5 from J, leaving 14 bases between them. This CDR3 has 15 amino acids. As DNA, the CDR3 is TGTGCCAGCAGCTTTACCGGGACTGGACACAATGAGCAGTTCTTC. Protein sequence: CASSFTGTGHNEQFF.

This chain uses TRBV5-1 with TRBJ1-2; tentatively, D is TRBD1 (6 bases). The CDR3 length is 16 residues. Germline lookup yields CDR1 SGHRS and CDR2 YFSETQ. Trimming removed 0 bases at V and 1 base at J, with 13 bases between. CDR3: CASSLDGTPLNYGYTF. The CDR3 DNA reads TGCGCCAGCAGCTTGGACGGGACACCCCTTAACTATGGCTACACCTTC.